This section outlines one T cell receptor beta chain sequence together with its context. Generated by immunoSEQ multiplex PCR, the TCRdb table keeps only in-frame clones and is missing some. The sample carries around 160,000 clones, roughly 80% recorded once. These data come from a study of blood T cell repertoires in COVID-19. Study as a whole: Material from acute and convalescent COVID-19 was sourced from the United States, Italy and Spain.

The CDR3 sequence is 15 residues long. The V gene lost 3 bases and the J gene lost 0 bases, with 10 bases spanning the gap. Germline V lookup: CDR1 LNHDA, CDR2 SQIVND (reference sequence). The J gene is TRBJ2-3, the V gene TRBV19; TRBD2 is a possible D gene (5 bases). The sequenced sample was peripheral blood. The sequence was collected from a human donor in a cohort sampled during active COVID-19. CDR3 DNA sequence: TGTGCCAGTAGTATGGGCGGGCGGAGCACAGATACGCAGTATTTT. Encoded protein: CASSMGGRSTDTQYF.